Below, 2 T cell receptor beta chains from the same sample are listed, as sequenced in a study of cytomegalovirus exposure and HLA in healthy donors. 13 Jbeta primers and 60 Vbeta primers were used for the PCR. Sequencing used immunoSEQ multiplex PCR; TCRdb keeps in-frame clones, though not all of them. The sample has roughly 200,000 clones. Sequencing input: PBMCs. These receptors were obtained from a girl aged 2-10 years in good health and CMV-seropositive.

The rearrangement uses TRBV5-4 and TRBJ1-2; TRBD1 matches at 7 bases. CDR3 length: 14 amino acids. J was trimmed by 2 bases and V by 1 base; bases with no gene match: 2. Germline values: CDR1 SGHNT, CDR2 YYREEE (reference sequence). The CDR3 sequence: CASSLKTGNYGYTF. CDR3 in DNA: TGTGCCAGCAGCTTGAAGACAGGGAACTATGGCTACACCTTC.

The chain employs TRBV10-3 and TRBJ1-1; 7 nucleotides align to TRBD1. Germline V CDR1 and CDR2: ENHRY, SYGVKD. The CDR3 is 13 residues long. The junction had 3 bases not matched to a gene; V was cut back by 4 bases and J by 4 bases. CDR3 amino acids: CAISGTGSTEAFF. CDR3 bases: TGTGCCATCAGTGGGACAGGATCCACTGAAGCTTTCTTT.